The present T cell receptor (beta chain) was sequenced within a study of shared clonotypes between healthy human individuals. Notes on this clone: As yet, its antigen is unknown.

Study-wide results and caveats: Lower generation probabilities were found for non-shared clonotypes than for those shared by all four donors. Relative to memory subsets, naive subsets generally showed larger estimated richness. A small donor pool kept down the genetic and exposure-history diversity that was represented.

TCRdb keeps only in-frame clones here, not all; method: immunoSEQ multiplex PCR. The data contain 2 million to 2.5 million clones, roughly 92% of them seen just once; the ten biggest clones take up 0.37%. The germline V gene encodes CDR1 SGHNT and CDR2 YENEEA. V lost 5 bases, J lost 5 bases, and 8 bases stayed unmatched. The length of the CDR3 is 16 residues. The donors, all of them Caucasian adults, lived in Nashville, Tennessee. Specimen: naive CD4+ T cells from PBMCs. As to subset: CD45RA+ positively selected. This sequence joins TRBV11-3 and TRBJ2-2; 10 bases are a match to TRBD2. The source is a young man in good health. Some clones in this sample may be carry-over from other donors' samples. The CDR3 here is CASSLRTSGATGELFF. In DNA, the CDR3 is TGTGCCAGCAGCCTACGGACTAGCGGAGCGACCGGGGAGCTGTTTTTT. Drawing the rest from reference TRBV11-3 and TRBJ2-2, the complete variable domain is EAGVVQSPRYKIIEKKQPVAFWCNPISGHNTLYWYLQNLGQGPELLIRYENEEAVDDSQLPKDRFSAERLKGVDSTLKIQPAELGDSAVYLCASSLRTSGATGELFFGEGSRLTVL.